The following is a T cell receptor beta chain sequence with its context. No antigen is known for it. Other DNA sequences of this sample code for an identical CDR3. Sequencing used immunoSEQ multiplex PCR; TCRdb keeps in-frame clones, though not all of them. The sample yields approximately 30,000 clones, approximately 78% seen once. Germline V gene sequence: CDR1 LGHNA, CDR2 YNFKEQ. The V and J ends lost 3 bases and 1 base respectively, with 11 bases between them. The CDR3 runs 15 residues. The sample comes from a study of somatic mutations in cytotoxic T cells in rheumatoid arthritis. On the study more broadly: Right after diagnosis, and before any treatment had started, patient peripheral blood (under 33 ml EDTA) was drawn. General study points: With age, CD8+ clonality increased in rheumatoid arthritis patients, whereas no such increase appeared in healthy controls. Clonality of CD8+ T cells, which was compared between rheumatoid arthritis patients and age-matched healthy controls, did not differ significantly.

This clonotype was sampled from an adult with rheumatoid arthritis. The chain is built from TRBV4-2 and TRBJ2-3; a weak D match, TRBD1 (7 bases). Sequenced sample: CD8+ T cells sorted from blood. The CDR3, as DNA: TGTGCCAGCAGCCAGGGAGGACAGGGCACAGATACGCAGTATTTT. Its translation is CASSQGGQGTDTQYF.